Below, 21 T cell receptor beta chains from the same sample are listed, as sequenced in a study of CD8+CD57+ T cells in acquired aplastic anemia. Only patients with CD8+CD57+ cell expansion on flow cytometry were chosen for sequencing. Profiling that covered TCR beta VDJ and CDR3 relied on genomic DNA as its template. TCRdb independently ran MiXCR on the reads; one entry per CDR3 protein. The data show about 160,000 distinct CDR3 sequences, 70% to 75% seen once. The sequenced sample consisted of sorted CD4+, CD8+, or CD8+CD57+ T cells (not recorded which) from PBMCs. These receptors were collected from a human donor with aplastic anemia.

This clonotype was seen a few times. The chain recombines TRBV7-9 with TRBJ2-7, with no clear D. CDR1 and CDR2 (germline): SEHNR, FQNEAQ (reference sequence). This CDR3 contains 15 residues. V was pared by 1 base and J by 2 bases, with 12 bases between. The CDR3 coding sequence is TGTGCCAGCAGCTTAGAGGGTCTGCCGACCTACGAGCAGTACTTC. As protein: CASSLEGLPTYEQYF.

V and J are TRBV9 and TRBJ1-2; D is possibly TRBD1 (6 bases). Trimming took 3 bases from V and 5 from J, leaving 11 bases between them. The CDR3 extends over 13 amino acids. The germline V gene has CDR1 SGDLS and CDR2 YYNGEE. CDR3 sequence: CASSAGTYYGYTF. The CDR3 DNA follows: TGTGCCAGCAGCGCCGGGACATATTATGGCTACACCTTC.

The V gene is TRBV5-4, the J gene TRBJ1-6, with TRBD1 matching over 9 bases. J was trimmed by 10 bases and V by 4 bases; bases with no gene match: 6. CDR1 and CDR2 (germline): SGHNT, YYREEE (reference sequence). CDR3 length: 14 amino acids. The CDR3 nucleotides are TGTGCCAGCAGCCCGGGACAGGGACAATCACCCCTCCACTTT. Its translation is CASSPGQGQSPLHF.

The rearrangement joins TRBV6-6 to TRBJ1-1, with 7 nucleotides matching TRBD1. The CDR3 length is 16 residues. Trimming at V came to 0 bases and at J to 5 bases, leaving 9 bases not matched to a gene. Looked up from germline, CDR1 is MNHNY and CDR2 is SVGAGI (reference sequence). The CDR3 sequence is CASSYSTGEVNTEAFF. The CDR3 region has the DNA TGTGCCAGCAGTTACTCCACAGGGGAGGTAAATACTGAAGCTTTCTTT.

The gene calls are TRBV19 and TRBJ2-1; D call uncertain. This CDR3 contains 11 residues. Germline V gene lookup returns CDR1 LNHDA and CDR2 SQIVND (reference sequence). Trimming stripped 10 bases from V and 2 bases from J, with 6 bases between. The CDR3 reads CAIMAYNEQFF. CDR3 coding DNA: TGTGCCATTATGGCCTACAATGAGCAGTTCTTC.

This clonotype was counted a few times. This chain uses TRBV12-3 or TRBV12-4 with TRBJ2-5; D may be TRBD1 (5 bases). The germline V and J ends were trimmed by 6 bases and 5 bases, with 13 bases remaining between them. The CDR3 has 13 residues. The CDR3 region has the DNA TGTGCCAGCAGCACCAGGGTCACGGAGACCCAGTACTTC. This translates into CASSTRVTETQYF.

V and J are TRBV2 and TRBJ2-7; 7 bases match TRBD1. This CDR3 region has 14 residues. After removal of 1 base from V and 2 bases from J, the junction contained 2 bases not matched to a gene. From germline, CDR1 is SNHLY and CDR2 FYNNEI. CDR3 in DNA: TGTGCCAGCAGTGAAGATGGGACAGCCTACGAGCAGTACTTC. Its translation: CASSEDGTAYEQYF. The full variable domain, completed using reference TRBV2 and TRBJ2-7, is EPEVTQTPSHQVTQMGQEVILRCVPISNHLYFYWYRQILGQKVEFLVSFYNNEISEKSEIFDDQFSVERPDGSNFTLKIRSTKLEDSAMYFCASSEDGTAYEQYFGPGTRLTVT.

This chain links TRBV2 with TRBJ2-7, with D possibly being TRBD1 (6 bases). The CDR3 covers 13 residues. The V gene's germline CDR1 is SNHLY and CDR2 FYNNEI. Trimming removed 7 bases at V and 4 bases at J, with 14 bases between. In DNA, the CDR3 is TGTGCCAGCACCCCGACAGGAAGTTACGAGCAGTACTTC. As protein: CASTPTGSYEQYF. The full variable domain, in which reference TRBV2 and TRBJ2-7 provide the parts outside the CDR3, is EPEVTQTPSHQVTQMGQEVILRCVPISNHLYFYWYRQILGQKVEFLVSFYNNEISEKSEIFDDQFSVERPDGSNFTLKIRSTKLEDSAMYFCASTPTGSYEQYFGPGTRLTVT.

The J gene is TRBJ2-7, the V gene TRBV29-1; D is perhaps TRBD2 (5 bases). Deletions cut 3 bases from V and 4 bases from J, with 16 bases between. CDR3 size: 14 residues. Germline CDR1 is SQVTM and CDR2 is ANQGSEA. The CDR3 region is CSVDIGSERYEQYF. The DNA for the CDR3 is TGCAGCGTTGATATTGGTAGCGAGAGGTACGAGCAGTACTTC.

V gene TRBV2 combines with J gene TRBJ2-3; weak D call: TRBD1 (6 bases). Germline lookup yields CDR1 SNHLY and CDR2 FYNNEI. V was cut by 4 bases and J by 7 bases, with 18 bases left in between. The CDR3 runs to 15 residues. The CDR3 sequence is CASSGNRENLNTQYF. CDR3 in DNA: TGTGCCAGCAGTGGGAACAGGGAGAACTTGAATACGCAGTATTTT.

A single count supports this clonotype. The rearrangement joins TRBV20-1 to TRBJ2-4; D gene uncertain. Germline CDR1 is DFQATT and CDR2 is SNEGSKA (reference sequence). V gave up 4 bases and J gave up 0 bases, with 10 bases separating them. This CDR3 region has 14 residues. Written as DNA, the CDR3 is TGCAGTGCTATGTTTTCTCGAGCCAAAAACATTCAGTACTTC. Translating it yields CSAMFSRAKNIQYF.

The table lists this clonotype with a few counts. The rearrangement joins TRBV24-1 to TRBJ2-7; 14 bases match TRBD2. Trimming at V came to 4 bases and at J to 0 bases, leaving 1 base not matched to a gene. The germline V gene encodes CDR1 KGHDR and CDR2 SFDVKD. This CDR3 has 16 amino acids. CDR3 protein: CATSDGTSGSSYEQYF. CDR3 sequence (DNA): TGTGCCACCAGTGACGGGACTAGCGGGAGCTCCTACGAGCAGTACTTC.

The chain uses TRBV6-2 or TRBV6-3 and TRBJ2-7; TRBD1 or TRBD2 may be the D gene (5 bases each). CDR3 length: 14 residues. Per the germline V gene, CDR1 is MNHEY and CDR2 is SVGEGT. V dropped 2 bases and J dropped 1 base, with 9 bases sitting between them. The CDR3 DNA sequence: TGTGCCAGCAGTTACCGGGGCGGTTCCTACGAGCAGTACTTC. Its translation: CASSYRGGSYEQYF.

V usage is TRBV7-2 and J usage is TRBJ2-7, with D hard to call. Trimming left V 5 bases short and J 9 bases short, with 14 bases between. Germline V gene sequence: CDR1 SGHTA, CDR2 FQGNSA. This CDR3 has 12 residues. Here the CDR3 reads CASSHPEDVQYF. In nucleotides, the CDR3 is TGTGCCAGCAGCCACCCAGAGGACGTGCAGTACTTC.

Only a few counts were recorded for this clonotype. The CDR3 loop reads CASSESTGTDYEQYF. The CDR3, as DNA: TGCGCCAGCAGTGAGTCCACTGGGACCGACTACGAGCAGTACTTC. The chain recombines TRBV10-1 with TRBJ2-7, with D perhaps matching TRBD1 or TRBD2 (5 bases each). This CDR3 region has 15 residues. V shed 0 bases and J shed 3 bases, with 12 bases lying between them. CDR1 is WNHNN, CDR2 SYGVQD, per germline (reference sequence).

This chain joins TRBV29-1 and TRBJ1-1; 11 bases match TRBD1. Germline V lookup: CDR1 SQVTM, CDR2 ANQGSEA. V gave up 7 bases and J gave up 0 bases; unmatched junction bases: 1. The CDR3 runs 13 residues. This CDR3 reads CSGTGGLNTEAFF. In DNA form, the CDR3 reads TGCAGCGGGACAGGGGGCTTGAACACTGAAGCTTTCTTT.

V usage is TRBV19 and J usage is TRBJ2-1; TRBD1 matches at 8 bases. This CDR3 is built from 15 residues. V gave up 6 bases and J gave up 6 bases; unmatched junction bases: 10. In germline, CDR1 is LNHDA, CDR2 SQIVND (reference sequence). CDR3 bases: TGTGCCAGTAGCACCGGGACAGGAGTGAGCAATGAGCAGTTCTTC. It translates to CASSTGTGVSNEQFF.

The DNA for the CDR3 is TGCAGTGCCGCCTCCTACAATGAGCAGTTCTTC. As protein: CSAASYNEQFF. The chain combines TRBV20-1 with TRBJ2-1; D is unclear. The CDR3 is made up of 11 amino acids. The V gene lost 6 bases and the J gene lost 0 bases, with 3 bases spanning the gap. In germline, CDR1 is DFQATT, CDR2 SNEGSKA (reference sequence).

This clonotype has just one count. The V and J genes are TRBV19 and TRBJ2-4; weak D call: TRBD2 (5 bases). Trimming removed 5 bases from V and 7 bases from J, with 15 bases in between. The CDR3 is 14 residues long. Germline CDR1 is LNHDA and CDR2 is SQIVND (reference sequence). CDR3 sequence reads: CASSPPGTRNIQYF. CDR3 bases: TGTGCCAGTAGTCCTCCGGGAACGCGGAACATTCAGTACTTC.

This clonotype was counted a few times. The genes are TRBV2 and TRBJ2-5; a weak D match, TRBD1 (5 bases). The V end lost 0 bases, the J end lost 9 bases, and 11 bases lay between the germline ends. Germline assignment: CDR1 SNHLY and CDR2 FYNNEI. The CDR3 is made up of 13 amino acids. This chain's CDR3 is CASSEADQGAQYF. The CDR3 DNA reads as TGTGCCAGCAGTGAAGCGGATCAGGGCGCCCAGTACTTC.

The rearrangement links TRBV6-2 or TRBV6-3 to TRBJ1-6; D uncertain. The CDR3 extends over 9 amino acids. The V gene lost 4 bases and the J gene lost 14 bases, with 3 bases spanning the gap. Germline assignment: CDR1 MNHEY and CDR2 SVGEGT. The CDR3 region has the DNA TGTGCCAGCAGTTCTTCCCTCCACTTT. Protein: CASSSSLHF.